The 17 T cell receptor beta chains given below trace back to one sample, sequenced in a study of blood T cell repertoires in COVID-19. Repertoires were generated with immunoSEQ multiplex PCR, while TCRdb's copy carries only in-frame clones and drops some. The table lists 95,000 to 150,000 clones, approximately 80% of them singletons, with about 4.2% in the top ten. Material for sequencing was peripheral blood. These receptors all stem from a woman in her 70s with acute or convalescent COVID-19.

The chain has TRBV7-7 and TRBJ2-2; 9 nucleotides align to TRBD2. The germline V gene has CDR1 SSHAT and CDR2 FNYEAQ (reference sequence). The CDR3 consists of 15 residues. Unmatched junction bases numbered 8, after V lost 6 bases and J lost 6 bases. CDR3 coding DNA: TGTGCCAGCAGGAGTAGCGGGGGAGGGTCCGGGGAGCTGTTTTTT. Protein product: CASRSSGGGSGELFF.

This clone was seen just once. This rearrangement joins TRBV5-6 to TRBJ1-2; TRBD1 matches at 9 bases. The CDR3 is 13 residues long. Germline CDR1 reads SGHDT; CDR2 reads YYEEEE. V shed 2 bases, J shed 8 bases, and the junction held 4 bases outside the gene matches. CDR3 protein: CASSLRQGEGYTF. DNA of the CDR3: TGTGCCAGCAGCTTACGACAGGGGGAAGGCTACACCTTC.

J is TRBJ1-2 and V is TRBV7-2; D possibly corresponds to TRBD1 (5 bases). CDR1 and CDR2 (germline): SGHTA, FQGNSA. V lost 5 bases to trimming and J lost 5 bases, with 12 bases between them. This CDR3 region has 13 residues. CDR3 DNA: TGTGCCAGCAGCCGCGGCAGGGTTTATGGCTACACCTTC. Its translation is CASSRGRVYGYTF.

This chain connects TRBV5-4 to TRBJ2-2; 11 bases line up with TRBD2. This CDR3 contains 16 residues. Germline V gene lookup returns CDR1 SGHNT and CDR2 YYREEE (reference sequence). V was clipped by 4 bases and J by 4 bases; unmatched bases: 6. For the CDR3, the DNA is TGTGCCAGCAGCCGAGCTAGCGGGGGGACCACCGGGGAGCTGTTTTTT. Its protein is CASSRASGGTTGELFF.

This chain joins TRBV2 and TRBJ2-1, with 10 positions matching TRBD1. V gave up 6 bases and J gave up 6 bases; unmatched junction bases: 8. This CDR3 is built from 15 residues. The germline V gene encodes CDR1 SNHLY and CDR2 FYNNEI. Written as DNA, the CDR3 is TGTGCCAGCAGCATTTCCGGGACAGGGGTCAATGAGCAGTTCTTC. This gives the protein CASSISGTGVNEQFF. The variable domain in full, completed from reference TRBV2 and TRBJ2-1, reads EPEVTQTPSHQVTQMGQEVILRCVPISNHLYFYWYRQILGQKVEFLVSFYNNEISEKSEIFDDQFSVERPDGSNFTLKIRSTKLEDSAMYFCASSISGTGVNEQFFGPGTRLTVL.

The chain is built from TRBV3-1 (or the pseudogene TRBV3-2) and TRBJ1-1; a possible D gene is TRBD1 (5 bases). Germline CDR1 reads LGHDT; CDR2 reads YNNKEL (reference sequence). There are 15 residues in the CDR3. Trimming cost V 2 bases and J 1 base, with 11 bases left between them. In DNA, the CDR3 is TGTGCCAGCAGCCAACTTTCGGACAAGAACACTGAAGCTTTCTTT. It yields the protein CASSQLSDKNTEAFF.

In this sample, this clone turned up once. This chain links TRBV4-2 with TRBJ1-1, with no clear D. Germline V gene lookup returns CDR1 LGHNA and CDR2 YNFKEQ. CDR3 length: 17 amino acids. V was clipped by 3 bases and J by 1 base, with 18 bases between them. The CDR3: CASSQATMGFQNTEAFF. DNA of the CDR3: TGTGCCAGCAGCCAGGCTACCATGGGCTTCCAGAACACTGAAGCTTTCTTT.

This chain connects TRBV5-6 to TRBJ2-3; no firm D call. The length of the CDR3 is 12 residues. Trimming removed 1 base from V and 4 bases from J, with 4 bases in between. Germline-derived CDR1 and CDR2 are SGHDT and YYEEEE. CDR3 residues: CASSLNSDTQYF. The CDR3 nucleotides read TGTGCCAGCAGCTTGAACTCAGATACGCAGTATTTT. Together with reference TRBV5-6 and TRBJ2-3, the CDR3 gives the full variable domain: DAGVTQSPTHLIKTRGQQVTLRCSPKSGHDTVSWYQQALGQGPQFIFQYYEEEERQRGNFPDRFSGHQFPNYSSELNVNALLLGDSALYLCASSLNSDTQYFGPGTRLTVL.

J is TRBJ1-2 and V is TRBV7-2, with TRBD1 as a possible D gene (5 bases). V was cut by 5 bases and J by 1 base, with 11 bases left in between. CDR1 is SGHTA, CDR2 FQGNSA, per germline. CDR3 length: 14 residues. In nucleotides, the CDR3 is TGTGCCAGCAGCAAAGCGGGGGTTAACTATGGCTACACCTTC. Translated: CASSKAGVNYGYTF. Full variable domain (remainder filled in from reference TRBV7-2 and TRBJ1-2): GAGVSQSPSNKVTEKGKDVELRCDPISGHTALYWYRQSLGQGLEFLIYFQGNSAPDKSGLPSDRFSAERTGGSVSTLTIQRTQQEDSAVYLCASSKAGVNYGYTFGSGTRLTVV.

The rearrangement links TRBV7-6 to TRBJ2-3; 7 nucleotides line up with TRBD2. The germline V gene encodes CDR1 SGHVS and CDR2 FNYEAQ. V lost 3 bases, J lost 0 bases, and 6 bases stayed unmatched. The CDR3 extends over 16 amino acids. CDR3 coding DNA: TGTGCCAGCAGCTTCAACGAAGCGGGGAGCACAGATACGCAGTATTTT. It translates to CASSFNEAGSTDTQYF. Complete variable domain (other parts from reference TRBV7-6 and TRBJ2-3): GAGVSQSPRYKVTKRGQDVALRCDPISGHVSLYWYRQALGQGPEFLTYFNYEAQQDKSGLPNDRFSAERPEGSISTLTIQRTEQRDSAMYRCASSFNEAGSTDTQYFGPGTRLTVL.

The chain joins TRBV19 to TRBJ2-1; the D gene is possibly TRBD1 (6 bases). V gave up 4 bases and J gave up 15 bases, with 13 bases separating them. Germline V CDR1 and CDR2: LNHDA, SQIVND (reference sequence). This CDR3 comprises 11 residues. This CDR3 is CASSTDRRPFF. The DNA for the CDR3 is TGTGCCAGTAGTACCGACAGGAGGCCGTTCTTC. The full variable domain, with the rest looked up from reference TRBV19 and TRBJ2-1, is DGGITQSPKYLFRKEGQNVTLSCEQNLNHDAMYWYRQDPGQGLRLIYYSQIVNDFQKGDIAEGYSVSREKKESFPLTVTSAQKNPTAFYLCASSTDRRPFFGPGTRLTVL.

The V call is TRBV3-1 (or the pseudogene TRBV3-2), the J call TRBJ2-1; TRBD2 matches 12 bases. CDR3 length: 14 residues. J was trimmed by 6 bases and V by 6 bases; bases with no gene match: 3. Germline-derived CDR1 and CDR2 are LGHDT and YNNKEL (reference sequence). The CDR3 region has the DNA TGTGCCAGCAGGTTGACTAGCGGGGGCAATGAGCAGTTCTTC. As protein: CASRLTSGGNEQFF.

V usage is TRBV6-2 or TRBV6-3 and J usage is TRBJ2-3, with D perhaps matching TRBD2 (5 bases). This CDR3 region has 14 residues. The ends were cut back, 5 bases at V and 3 bases at J, with 12 bases in the middle. CDR1 and CDR2 (germline): MNHEY, SVGEGT. The CDR3 DNA reads as TGTGCCAGCAGTCGTCCACTAGGGACAGATACGCAGTATTTT. Translated: CASSRPLGTDTQYF.

The DNA of the CDR3 is TGTGCCAGCAGCGTTAGCGGCAATGAGCAGTTCTTC. It translates to CASSVSGNEQFF. This chain joins TRBV7-3 and TRBJ2-1; a possible D gene is TRBD2 (6 bases). Germline V gene lookup returns CDR1 SGHTA and CDR2 FQGTGA. Trimming left V 5 bases short and J 6 bases short, with 8 bases between. This CDR3 spans 12 amino acids.

This chain links TRBV5-1 with TRBJ2-3, with D possibly matching TRBD1 (6 bases). Trimming pared 0 bases from V and 5 bases from J, leaving 10 bases between. The CDR3 is 14 amino acids. Germline V lookup: CDR1 SGHRS, CDR2 YFSETQ. The CDR3 loop reads CASSLGRGEDTQYF. CDR3 DNA sequence: TGCGCCAGCAGCTTGGGCAGGGGTGAAGATACGCAGTATTTT.

The gene calls are TRBV15 and TRBJ1-5, with D uncertain. The CDR3 sequence is 14 residues long. The germline V gene encodes CDR1 LNHNV and CDR2 YYDKDF (reference sequence). V was clipped by 1 base and J by 3 bases, with 7 bases between them. DNA of the CDR3: TGTGCCACCAGCAGAGCCGGGGTCAATCAGCCCCAGCATTTT. Protein product: CATSRAGVNQPQHF.

V is TRBV7-3 and J is TRBJ2-6, with D unclear. The CDR3 length is 17 residues. The V gene's germline CDR1 is SGHTA and CDR2 FQGTGA. V lost 6 bases, J lost 2 bases, and 17 bases lay in between. As DNA, the CDR3 is TGTGCCAGCAGACGAGGATATTCCTTTGCTGGGGCCAACGTCCTGACTTTC. Protein sequence: CASRRGYSFAGANVLTF.